This T cell receptor (beta chain) was identified during a study of T cells after yellow fever vaccination. V gave up 8 bases and J gave up 6 bases, with 7 bases separating them. The V gene's germline CDR1 is DFQATT and CDR2 SNEGSKA (reference sequence). This CDR3 has 10 residues. The table lists this clonotype with a few counts. UMIs and a universal primer site were added when TCR cDNA was made by 5'RACE template switching. TCRdb re-analysed the 5' RACE reads in MiXCR, keeping a single row per CDR3 protein. The sample yields under 600,000 distinct CDR3 sequences, 21% seen once. The receptor's source is a man younger than 30 who received the YFV17D yellow fever vaccine. This specimen was PBMCs, taken roughly 20 days after the first yellow fever vaccination. This chain joins TRBV20-1 and TRBJ2-2; D might be TRBD1 or TRBD2, each matching 5 bases. The CDR3 spells CSRGPGELFF. The DNA for the CDR3 is TGCAGTAGGGGACCCGGGGAGCTGTTTTTT.